The 13 T cell receptor beta chains listed next were all sequenced from one sample in a study of T cell repertoires in ileal Crohn's disease. Assay: immunoSEQ multiplex PCR; the TCRdb copy retains only in-frame clones and omits some. The sample carries 4,000 to 5,000 clones, 74% recorded once. Sequences were obtained from ileal tissue. Receptors were obtained from an adult with Crohn's disease.

This sequence joins TRBV7-9 and TRBJ1-2, with D perhaps TRBD1 (6 bases). This CDR3 is 14 amino acids long. V gave up 8 bases and J gave up 8 bases, with 21 bases separating them. CDR1 and CDR2 (germline): SEHNR, FQNEAQ (reference sequence). CDR3 coding DNA: TGTGCCAGCGGCGGGGAGGGACACAAAAAGGGCTACACCTTC. It is translated as CASGGEGHKKGYTF.

This chain connects TRBV11-2 to TRBJ2-7, with 11 bases fitting TRBD2. Unmatched junction bases numbered 5, after V lost 1 base and J lost 6 bases. CDR3 length: 15 residues. The germline gives CDR1 SGHAT, CDR2 FQNNGV. In DNA form, the CDR3 reads TGTGCCAGCAGCTTAGGACCCACTAGCGGGGGCGAGCAGTACTTC. This encodes CASSLGPTSGGEQYF. Full variable domain (missing parts from reference TRBV11-2 and TRBJ2-7): EAGVAQSPRYKIIEKRQSVAFWCNPISGHATLYWYQQILGQGPKLLIQFQNNGVVDDSQLPKDRFSAERLKGVDSTLKIQPAKLEDSAVYLCASSLGPTSGGEQYFGPGTRLTVT.

This CDR3 reads CASQGQLNTEAFF. CDR3 in DNA: TGTGCCAGCCAGGGACAGCTTAACACTGAAGCTTTCTTT. V usage is TRBV2 and J usage is TRBJ1-1; TRBD1 matches 7 bases. The CDR3 sequence is 13 residues long. Trimming removed 8 bases from V and 2 bases from J; junction bases left unmatched: 5. Germline V lookup: CDR1 SNHLY, CDR2 FYNNEI.

V and J are TRBV11-3 and TRBJ2-1, with D possibly TRBD2 on 6 matching bases. Germline CDR1 is SGHNT and CDR2 is YENEEA. Trimming removed 2 bases at V and 5 bases at J, with 13 bases between. The CDR3 has 15 residues. In nucleotides, the CDR3 is TGTGCCAGCAGCTTAACGGGACTGAGAGACAATGAGCAGTTCTTC. It specifies CASSLTGLRDNEQFF.

The V and J genes are TRBV9 and TRBJ2-2; tentative D call: TRBD2 (6 bases). Per the germline V gene, CDR1 is SGDLS and CDR2 is YYNGEE. This CDR3 has 15 residues. The V end lost 0 bases, the J end lost 3 bases, and 9 bases lay between the germline ends. In nucleotides, the CDR3 is TGTGCCAGCAGCGTAGAGGCGGGGTACACCGGGGAGCTGTTTTTT. It encodes CASSVEAGYTGELFF. Based on the CDR3 plus reference TRBV9 and TRBJ2-2, the full variable domain is DSGVTQTPKHLITATGQRVTLRCSPRSGDLSVYWYQQSLDQGLQFLIQYYNGEERAKGNILERFSAQQFPDLHSELNLSSLELGDSALYFCASSVEAGYTGELFFGEGSRLTVL.

This clone is medium-sized within its sample. The chain is built from TRBV27 and TRBJ1-2; 9 nucleotides match TRBD1. This CDR3 has 16 amino acids. CDR1 and CDR2 (germline): MNHEY, SMNVEV (reference sequence). The trim removed 5 bases at V and 4 bases at J, leaving 11 bases unmatched. The CDR3: CASSPQSTGGGYGYTF. Here the CDR3 DNA reads TGTGCCAGCAGTCCCCAATCGACAGGGGGTGGCTATGGCTACACCTTC.

In this sample, this clone turned up a few times. The chain employs TRBV25-1 and TRBJ2-7; maybe TRBD2 (5 bases). V shed 4 bases and J shed 0 bases, with 10 bases lying between them. CDR3 length equals 14 residues. Germline V gene data show CDR1 as MGHDK and CDR2 as SYGVNS. CDR3 nucleotides: TGTGCCAGCAGTGTCGGGGAGAGCTCCTACGAGCAGTACTTC. As protein: CASSVGESSYEQYF.

This chain uses TRBV2 with TRBJ2-3, with D perhaps TRBD1 (7 bases). Germline assignment: CDR1 SNHLY and CDR2 FYNNEI. The V end was cut by 6 bases, the J end by 4 bases, with 23 bases between. The length of the CDR3 is 17 residues. CDR3 sequence reads: CASSAGTHRGNADTQYF. CDR3 in DNA: TGTGCCAGCAGCGCGGGGACCCACAGGGGTAACGCAGATACGCAGTATTTT.

The V and J genes are TRBV19 and TRBJ1-4; D not certain. Germline V gives CDR1 LNHDA, CDR2 SQIVND (reference sequence). The CDR3 contains 14 residues. Between the trimmed V and J ends, which lost 7 bases and 0 bases, there was a span of 9 bases. The CDR3 loop is CASTPGATNEKLFF. CDR3 sequence (DNA): TGTGCCAGTACCCCGGGAGCAACTAATGAAAAACTGTTTTTT.

The chain joins TRBV5-5 to TRBJ2-7; tentatively, D is TRBD1 (5 bases). In germline, CDR1 is SGHKS, CDR2 YYEKEE (reference sequence). Deletions cut 0 bases from V and 6 bases from J, with 13 bases between. The CDR3 loop spans 14 amino acids. CDR3: CASSLEGPSIEQYF. The CDR3 DNA sequence: TGTGCCAGCAGCTTGGAGGGGCCGTCTATCGAGCAGTACTTC.

The genes are TRBV29-1 and TRBJ2-7; 10 bases fit TRBD1. The CDR3 is 15 residues long. Germline-derived CDR1 and CDR2 are SQVTM and ANQGSEA. The V segment lost 2 bases and the J segment 3 bases; nucleotides outside the gene matches: 7. The CDR3 region is CSVETGTGVNYEQYF. The CDR3 DNA reads TGCAGCGTTGAAACTGGGACAGGGGTTAACTACGAGCAGTACTTC.

The V gene is TRBV7-8, the J gene TRBJ2-1; D is unresolved. Germline CDR1 and CDR2: SGHVS and FQNEAQ. Trimming removed 0 bases from V and 9 bases from J, with 9 bases in between. The CDR3 totals 13 residues. CDR3 sequence reads: CASSLALQSEQFF. Written as DNA, the CDR3 is TGTGCCAGCAGCTTAGCGTTACAAAGTGAGCAGTTCTTC.

In DNA, the CDR3 is TGTGCCAGCAGTACCCCTCGGGGGGAGAACACTGAAGCTTTCTTT. The encoded protein is CASSTPRGENTEAFF. This chain connects TRBV27 to TRBJ1-1, with D tentatively TRBD1 (5 bases). V shed 5 bases and J shed 1 base, with 14 bases lying between them. This CDR3 comprises 15 residues. Germline lookup yields CDR1 MNHEY and CDR2 SMNVEV (reference sequence).